A single sample gave rise to the 19 T cell receptor beta chains below, sequenced in a study of T cell responses to AZD1222 COVID-19 vaccine. Generated by immunoSEQ multiplex PCR, the TCRdb table keeps only in-frame clones and is missing some. The sample consists of about 140,000 clones, 70% to 90% of them appearing once. This specimen consisted of peripheral blood, obtained on day 0 of AZD1222 vaccination. Receptors were obtained from an adult in good health.

V is TRBV7-9 and J is TRBJ2-2; no reliable D call. The CDR3 extends over 12 amino acids. CDR1 is SEHNR and CDR2 is FQNEAQ in the germline V gene (reference sequence). The V end lost 2 bases, the J end lost 6 bases, and 4 bases lay between the germline ends. DNA of the CDR3: TGTGCCAGCAGCTTAAATGCCGGGGAGCTGTTTTTT. Translated, it gives CASSLNAGELFF.

The V gene is TRBV29-1, the J gene TRBJ1-2, with D uncertain. The CDR3 has 13 amino acids. The V end lost 7 bases, the J end lost 6 bases, and 18 bases lay between the germline ends. CDR1 and CDR2 from the germline V gene are SQVTM and ANQGSEA. The CDR3 loop reads CSGEGLASDGYTF. The CDR3 DNA reads TGCAGCGGGGAAGGGCTGGCGTCGGATGGCTACACCTTC.

The V gene is TRBV6-2 or TRBV6-3, the J gene TRBJ1-5, with a tentative D call TRBD1 (5 bases). The CDR3 loop spans 16 amino acids. In germline, CDR1 is MNHEY, CDR2 SVGEGT. V lost 0 bases to trimming and J lost 2 bases, with 11 bases between them. Here the CDR3 reads CASSYSRGGRNQPQHF. The CDR3 DNA is TGTGCCAGCAGTTACTCGAGGGGAGGGCGCAATCAGCCCCAGCATTTT.

The V gene is TRBV27, the J gene TRBJ1-1, with TRBD1 matching 8 bases. Germline lookup yields CDR1 MNHEY and CDR2 SMNVEV (reference sequence). The CDR3 covers 14 residues. Trimming took 2 bases from V and 5 from J; bases not matched to a gene: 4. This CDR3 is CASSLQGAGTEAFF. CDR3 nucleotides: TGTGCCAGCAGTTTACAGGGGGCAGGGACTGAAGCTTTCTTT.

The rearrangement links TRBV9 to TRBJ2-1; D is perhaps TRBD1 or TRBD2 (5 bases each). V lost 4 bases and J lost 4, with 18 bases in between. Germline-derived CDR1 and CDR2 are SGDLS and YYNGEE. CDR3 length: 16 residues. CDR3 DNA sequence: TGTGCCAGCAGCCCACGACCCGGGACCTATTACAATGAGCAGTTCTTC. Its protein product is CASSPRPGTYYNEQFF. Full variable domain (remainder filled in from reference TRBV9 and TRBJ2-1): DSGVTQTPKHLITATGQRVTLRCSPRSGDLSVYWYQQSLDQGLQFLIQYYNGEERAKGNILERFSAQQFPDLHSELNLSSLELGDSALYFCASSPRPGTYYNEQFFGPGTRLTVL.

This clone was detected only once. The CDR3 here is CASSSWTGEDEKLFF. The CDR3 coding sequence is TGTGCCAGCTCATCTTGGACAGGGGAGGATGAAAAACTGTTTTTT. The chain links TRBV18 to TRBJ1-4, with TRBD1 identical over 9 bases. The junction had 7 bases not matched to a gene; V was cut back by 5 bases and J by 6 bases. CDR3 length: 15 residues. The germline CDR1 and CDR2 sequences are KGHSH and LQKENI.

The chain employs TRBV7-6 and TRBJ1-1; D is ambiguous. The CDR3 consists of 14 residues. Per germline, CDR1 SGHVS and CDR2 FNYEAQ. Deletions cut 3 bases from V and 1 base from J, with 9 bases between. The CDR3 protein is CASSLLEGNTEAFF. In DNA form, the CDR3 reads TGTGCCAGCAGCTTGTTAGAGGGGAACACTGAAGCTTTCTTT.

The chain carries TRBV6-5 and TRBJ2-5; D tentatively reads TRBD1 or TRBD2 (6 bases each). The CDR3 totals 16 residues. V shed 0 bases and J shed 5 bases, with 16 bases lying between them. Germline V gene sequence: CDR1 MNHEY, CDR2 SVGAGI. CDR3 nucleotides: TGTGCCAGCAGTTACTCGATTGGGGGGCGGGGTGAGACCCAGTACTTC. Protein product: CASSYSIGGRGETQYF.

The chain has TRBV4-1 and TRBJ1-4, with 8 bases matching TRBD1. V dropped 2 bases and J dropped 8; count of bases not matched to a gene: 4. Germline CDR1 and CDR2: MGHRA and YSYEKL. The CDR3 runs to 14 residues. CDR3 residues: CASSQWQGAEKLFF. CDR3 nucleotide sequence: TGCGCCAGCAGCCAATGGCAGGGGGCGGAAAAACTGTTTTTT.

The chain is built from TRBV6-1 and TRBJ1-4; D is undetermined. Looked up from germline, CDR1 is MNHNS and CDR2 is SASEGT. V lost 2 bases and J 7 bases, leaving 20 bases between the germline ends. This CDR3 is 17 amino acids long. CDR3 nucleotides: TGTGCCAGCAGTGAAAAACGCCTTTGGGCCGGGGTTGAAAAACTGTTTTTT. As protein: CASSEKRLWAGVEKLFF.

The chain links TRBV7-3 to TRBJ2-1; weak D call: TRBD2 (5 bases). The CDR3 extends over 14 amino acids. V lost 5 bases and J lost 7, with 15 bases in between. CDR1 SGHTA and CDR2 FQGTGA come from the germline V gene. This CDR3 reads CASSKLGPQNEQFF. DNA for the CDR3: TGTGCCAGCAGCAAACTAGGGCCCCAAAATGAGCAGTTCTTC.

This chain uses TRBV6-5 with TRBJ1-5; D perhaps matches TRBD1 (6 bases). CDR1 is MNHEY and CDR2 is SVGAGI in the germline V gene. This CDR3 has 15 residues. Trimming stripped 0 bases from V and 7 bases from J, with 13 bases between. The CDR3 sequence: CASSYSRGGGQPQHF. In DNA form, the CDR3 reads TGTGCCAGCAGTTACTCCCGAGGGGGTGGACAGCCCCAGCATTTT.

CDR3 loop: CASRNFYEQYF. The DNA for the CDR3 is TGTGCCAGCAGAAACTTCTACGAGCAGTACTTC. The J gene is TRBJ2-7, the V gene TRBV27, with D hard to call. This CDR3 comprises 11 residues. V gave up 6 bases and J gave up 3 bases, with 6 bases separating them. Per the germline V gene, CDR1 is MNHEY and CDR2 is SMNVEV (reference sequence).

V is TRBV9 and J is TRBJ2-3, with D unresolved. V was clipped by 7 bases and J by 2 bases, with 8 bases between them. Germline V gene lookup returns CDR1 SGDLS and CDR2 YYNGEE. The CDR3 extends over 12 amino acids. The CDR3 DNA is TGTGCCAGCGGCAGGACCACAGATACGCAGTATTTT. As protein: CASGRTTDTQYF. Filled out from reference TRBV9 and TRBJ2-3, the complete variable domain reads DSGVTQTPKHLITATGQRVTLRCSPRSGDLSVYWYQQSLDQGLQFLIQYYNGEERAKGNILERFSAQQFPDLHSELNLSSLELGDSALYFCASGRTTDTQYFGPGTRLTVL.

This chain uses TRBV7-2 with TRBJ2-4, with a weak D call TRBD1 (5 bases). Per germline, CDR1 SGHTA and CDR2 FQGNSA. Between the trimmed V and J ends, which lost 1 base and 6 bases, there was a span of 16 bases. This CDR3 is built from 16 residues. This CDR3 is CASSLVQARQGNIQYF. CDR3 nucleotide sequence: TGTGCCAGCAGCTTAGTCCAGGCCCGTCAGGGAAACATTCAGTACTTC.

In this sample, this clone turned up once. The chain is built from TRBV14 and TRBJ2-5, with a weak D call TRBD1 (5 bases). The CDR3 is 13 residues long. Germline values: CDR1 SGHDN, CDR2 FVKESK. V was clipped by 6 bases and J by 2 bases, with 10 bases between them. In DNA form, the CDR3 reads TGTGCCAGCAGTCGACAGTTTCAAGAGACCCAGTACTTC. Encoded protein: CASSRQFQETQYF.

This clone was observed a few times. The J gene is TRBJ2-7, the V gene TRBV27; either TRBD1 or TRBD2 may supply D (5 bases each). The V end lost 0 bases, the J end lost 0 bases, and 12 bases lay between the germline ends. CDR1 and CDR2 (germline): MNHEY, SMNVEV (reference sequence). CDR3 length equals 16 residues. The CDR3 here is CASSLSKGPLSYEQYF. CDR3 nucleotide sequence: TGTGCCAGCAGTTTATCGAAGGGACCGCTCTCCTACGAGCAGTACTTC.

The CDR3 coding sequence is TGTGCCAGCAGTTTAAGGGCCCAGGGGACGGATTCCTACGAGCAGTACTTC. Translating gives CASSLRAQGTDSYEQYF. The rearrangement links TRBV28 to TRBJ2-7; D is perhaps TRBD1 (6 bases). Between the trimmed V and J ends, which lost 2 bases and 1 base, there was a span of 18 bases. Looked up from germline, CDR1 is MDHEN and CDR2 is SYDVKM. There are 17 residues in the CDR3.

The chain links TRBV7-9 to TRBJ2-3, with D possibly matching TRBD2 (5 bases). The CDR3 runs 15 residues. From germline, CDR1 is SEHNR and CDR2 FQNEAQ (reference sequence). The V gene lost 0 bases and the J gene lost 0 bases, with 7 bases spanning the gap. The CDR3 loop reads CASSLAGASTDTQYF. The CDR3 coding sequence is TGTGCCAGCAGCTTAGCGGGAGCGAGCACAGATACGCAGTATTTT.